The rows below give T cell receptor beta chains drawn from one sample of a study of blood T cell repertoires in COVID-19. TCRdb keeps only in-frame clones here, not all; method: immunoSEQ multiplex PCR. The sample includes about 100,000 clones, 82% of them seen just once. Sequencing was performed on peripheral blood. Receptors were obtained from a man aged 55 to 69 with acute or convalescent COVID-19. Both conserved end residues are part of each CDR3. The order of the fields is clone size, J gene, D gene, V gene, CDR3 length, CDR3 protein, CDR3 DNA. A D gene is named only where the DNA matches it firmly. Size tells how often a clone was seen (once, few, many) or the class of an expanded clone, and some rows leave it out.

size: NA; J: TRBJ2-1; D: TRBD2; V: TRBV7-3; length: 16; CDR3: CASSLGGTSGPNEQFF; DNA: TGTGCCAGCAGCCTAGGCGGGACTAGCGGGCCCAATGAGCAGTTCTTC
size: NA; J: TRBJ2-5; D: TRBD2; V: TRBV6-5; length: 16; CDR3: CASSYSGTSESGTQYF; DNA: TGTGCCAGCAGTTACTCCGGGACTAGCGAATCTGGGACCCAGTACTTC
size: NA; J: TRBJ2-7; D: TRBD2; V: TRBV24-1; length: 15; CDR3: CATSQTSGRPYEQYF; DNA: TGTGCCACCAGTCAGACTAGCGGGCGACCCTACGAGCAGTACTTC
size: NA; J: TRBJ1-5; D: TRBD1; V: TRBV18; length: 14; CDR3: CASSPGQGDQPQHF; DNA: TGTGCCAGCTCACCAGGACAGGGCGATCAGCCCCAGCATTTT
size: NA; J: TRBJ2-7; D: TRBD2; V: TRBV2; length: 15; CDR3: CASSVALAGSYEQYF; DNA: TGTGCCAGCAGTGTGGCGTTAGCGGGGTCCTACGAGCAGTACTTC
size: NA; J: TRBJ1-6; D: NA; V: TRBV7-3; length: 16; CDR3: CASSLGDNSYNSPLHF; DNA: TGTGCCAGCAGCTTAGGGGACAACTCCTATAATTCACCCCTCCACTTT
size: NA; J: TRBJ2-1; D: TRBD1; V: TRBV28; length: 17; CDR3: CASSALRTGNSYNEQFF; DNA: TGTGCCAGCAGTGCTCTCCGGACAGGGAACTCCTACAATGAGCAGTTCTTC
size: NA; J: TRBJ2-1; D: NA; V: TRBV28; length: 11; CDR3: CASSLRYEQFF; DNA: TGTGCCAGCAGTTTACGTTATGAGCAGTTCTTC
size: once; J: TRBJ1-1; D: TRBD1; V: TRBV18; length: 15; CDR3: CASSAIQGQNTEAFF; DNA: TGTGCCAGCTCAGCTATACAGGGGCAGAACACTGAAGCTTTCTTT
size: NA; J: TRBJ1-1; D: TRBD1; V: TRBV19; length: 14; CDR3: CASSPDRDRDEAFF; DNA: TGTGCCAGTAGTCCAGACCGGGACAGAGATGAAGCTTTCTTT
size: NA; J: TRBJ2-7; D: TRBD1; V: TRBV30; length: 15; CDR3: CAWSVGSTGGYEQYF; DNA: TGTGCCTGGAGTGTAGGTAGTACAGGGGGCTACGAGCAGTACTTC
size: NA; J: TRBJ1-1; D: NA; V: TRBV30; length: 10; CDR3: CAFGVPEAFF; DNA: TGTGCCTTCGGGGTACCTGAAGCTTTCTTT
size: NA; J: TRBJ1-5; D: NA; V: TRBV6-5; length: 13; CDR3: CASSYRDTSPQHF; DNA: TGTGCCAGCAGTTACCGGGACACCTCGCCCCAGCATTTT
size: few; J: TRBJ1-6; D: NA; V: TRBV7-2; length: 15; CDR3: CASSLIGQAQSPLHF; DNA: TGTGCCAGCAGCTTAATAGGACAAGCCCAATCACCCCTCCACTTT
size: NA; J: TRBJ2-4; D: TRBD1; V: TRBV9; length: 15; CDR3: CASSPRRTGDYIQYF; DNA: TGTGCCAGCAGCCCGAGGAGGACAGGGGACTACATTCAGTACTTC
size: NA; J: TRBJ1-5; D: NA; V: TRBV1; length: 20; CDR3: CTSSLTLTGTVSDNRQPQHF; DNA: TGCACCAGCAGCCTGACCCTGACCGGGACAGTATCGGACAATCGTCAGCCCCAGCATTTT
size: once; J: TRBJ1-1; D: TRBD1; V: TRBV28; length: 14; CDR3: CASTPDRVDTEAFF; DNA: TGTGCCAGCACCCCCGACAGGGTAGACACTGAAGCTTTCTTT
size: once; J: TRBJ1-6; D: NA; V: TRBV6-5; length: 15; CDR3: CASRGLQYHNSPLHF; DNA: TGTGCCAGCAGGGGCCTACAATATCATAATTCACCCCTCCACTTT
size: NA; J: TRBJ2-1; D: NA; V: TRBV30; length: 14; CDR3: CAWSEGQIYNEQFF; DNA: TGTGCCTGGAGTGAGGGGCAGATATACAATGAGCAGTTCTTC
size: NA; J: TRBJ1-4; D: NA; V: TRBV11-2; length: 14; CDR3: CASSLIGSNEKLFF; DNA: TGTGCCAGCAGCCTGATCGGGTCTAATGAAAAACTGTTTTTT
size: NA; J: TRBJ1-5; D: NA; V: TRBV7-8; length: 15; CDR3: CASSLMGGRNQPQHF; DNA: TGTGCCAGCAGCTTAATGGGGGGACGTAATCAGCCCCAGCATTTT
size: once; J: TRBJ1-6; D: NA; V: TRBV6-4; length: 14; CDR3: CASSHTLENSPLHF; DNA: TGTGCCAGCAGTCACACCCTAGAGAATTCACCCCTCCACTTT
size: NA; J: TRBJ2-5; D: TRBD2; V: TRBV11-3; length: 17; CDR3: CASSQGVPGREGETQYF; DNA: TGTGCCAGCAGCCAAGGGGTACCTGGCAGGGAGGGAGAGACCCAGTACTTC
size: once; J: TRBJ2-5; D: TRBD2; V: TRBV7-2; length: 16; CDR3: CASSHLSGSPQETQYF; DNA: TGTGCCAGCAGCCACCTTAGCGGGAGTCCACAAGAGACCCAGTACTTC
size: NA; J: TRBJ1-6; D: TRBD1; V: TRBV4-3; length: 17; CDR3: CASSQAPGGQGQRTIHF; DNA: TGCGCCAGCAGCCAAGCCCCCGGGGGACAGGGGCAGAGGACGATCCACTTT
size: NA; J: TRBJ2-1; D: TRBD2; V: TRBV11-2; length: 16; CDR3: CASSQRLAGVGNEQFF; DNA: TGTGCCAGCAGCCAACGACTAGCGGGAGTGGGCAATGAGCAGTTCTTC
size: NA; J: TRBJ1-2; D: NA; V: TRBV7-2; length: 14; CDR3: CASSLNRQDYGYTF; DNA: TGTGCCAGCAGCCTGAATCGACAGGACTATGGCTACACCTTC
size: NA; J: TRBJ1-5; D: NA; V: TRBV6-1; length: 16; CDR3: CASSEIGAYLNQPQHF; DNA: TGTGCCAGCAGTGAGATAGGGGCCTACCTCAATCAGCCCCAGCATTTT
size: NA; J: TRBJ2-5; D: NA; V: TRBV5-5; length: 14; CDR3: CASSSLGVQETQYF; DNA: TGTGCCAGCAGCTCGCTAGGGGTCCAAGAGACCCAGTACTTC
size: NA; J: TRBJ1-4; D: NA; V: TRBV3-1/TRBV3-2; length: 14; CDR3: CASSQSASREKLFF; DNA: TGTGCCAGCAGCCAATCTGCGTCTCGTGAAAAACTGTTTTTT
size: NA; J: TRBJ1-6; D: TRBD1; V: TRBV5-1; length: 14; CDR3: CASSAGQTNSPLHF; DNA: TGCGCCAGCAGCGCGGGACAGACTAATTCACCCCTCCACTTT
size: NA; J: TRBJ2-1; D: TRBD2; V: TRBV30; length: 16; CDR3: CAWSGTSGGYYNEQFF; DNA: TGTGCCTGGAGCGGGACTAGCGGGGGGTACTACAATGAGCAGTTCTTC
size: few; J: TRBJ2-5; D: TRBD1; V: TRBV18; length: 14; CDR3: CASSPIDREETQYF; DNA: TGTGCCAGCTCACCAATTGACAGGGAGGAGACCCAGTACTTC
size: once; J: TRBJ2-2; D: TRBD2; V: TRBV27; length: 18; CDR3: CASSLRPRLAGENGELFF; DNA: TGTGCCAGCAGTTTACGCCCACGACTAGCGGGAGAGAACGGGGAGCTGTTTTTT
size: NA; J: TRBJ1-4; D: NA; V: TRBV18; length: 15; CDR3: CASSPRAGFDEKLFF; DNA: TGTGCCAGCTCACCACGGGCAGGGTTTGATGAAAAACTGTTTTTT
size: NA; J: TRBJ1-2; D: NA; V: TRBV7-8; length: 14; CDR3: CASSASAGYYGYTF; DNA: TGTGCCAGCAGCGCATCCGCAGGGTACTATGGCTACACCTTC
size: NA; J: TRBJ2-1; D: NA; V: TRBV4-1; length: 15; CDR3: CASSQESTGRNEQFF; DNA: TGCGCCAGCAGCCAAGAGAGCACAGGGCGCAATGAGCAGTTCTTC
size: NA; J: TRBJ1-2; D: NA; V: TRBV28; length: 13; CDR3: CASSSPGYYGYTF; DNA: TGTGCCAGCAGTTCGCCAGGGTACTATGGCTACACCTTC